This is a list of T cell receptor beta chains from one sample in a study of cytomegalovirus exposure and HLA in healthy donors. Sequencing used immunoSEQ multiplex PCR; TCRdb keeps in-frame clones, though not all of them. The sample shows approximately 180,000 clones, 70% to 80% of them seen only once. Sequencing was done on a sample of PBMCs. These receptors were obtained from a male donor in good health and CMV-seronegative. Both conserved end residues are part of each CDR3. Fields, in order: V gene, clone size, J gene, D gene, CDR3 protein, CDR3 DNA. The D gene is left open where the match is weak. Clone size is stated in some rows and not others, as once, few, many or a class when expanded.

V gene: TRBV6-5
clone size: -
J gene: TRBJ1-5
D gene: TRBD1
CDR3 protein: CASSKTGERNQPQHF
CDR3 DNA: TGTGCCAGCAGCAAGACAGGGGAGCGGAATCAGCCCCAGCATTTT

V gene: TRBV7-8
clone size: -
J gene: TRBJ2-1
D gene: TRBD2
CDR3 protein: CASSKLAGNYNEQFF
CDR3 DNA: TGTGCCAGCAGCAAACTAGCGGGGAACTACAATGAGCAGTTCTTC

V gene: TRBV6-5
clone size: -
J gene: TRBJ1-1
D gene: -
CDR3 protein: CASSYADREAFF
CDR3 DNA: TGTGCCAGCAGTTACGCTGACAGGGAAGCTTTCTTT

V gene: TRBV30
clone size: -
J gene: TRBJ1-1
D gene: TRBD1
CDR3 protein: CAWSETGGTEAFF
CDR3 DNA: TGTGCCTGGAGTGAAACAGGGGGAACTGAAGCTTTCTTT

V gene: TRBV28
clone size: -
J gene: TRBJ2-3
D gene: TRBD2
CDR3 protein: CASSFGRRLAGGSDTQYF
CDR3 DNA: TGTGCCAGCAGTTTCGGAAGGAGACTAGCGGGGGGCAGCGATACGCAGTATTTT

V gene: TRBV27
clone size: -
J gene: TRBJ2-1
D gene: -
CDR3 protein: CASRPRVDEQFF
CDR3 DNA: TGTGCCAGCAGGCCCAGGGTCGATGAGCAGTTCTTC

V gene: TRBV19
clone size: once
J gene: TRBJ1-5
D gene: -
CDR3 protein: CASLPYGEARYSNQPQHF
CDR3 DNA: TGTGCCAGTCTCCCCTACGGGGAGGCGAGATATAGCAATCAGCCCCAGCATTTT

V gene: TRBV4-1
clone size: -
J gene: TRBJ2-7
D gene: -
CDR3 protein: CASRGGATREQYF
CDR3 DNA: TGCGCCAGCAGGGGGGGGGCTACTCGCGAGCAGTACTTC

V gene: TRBV6-1
clone size: few
J gene: TRBJ1-2
D gene: -
CDR3 protein: CASSMTLGDGYTF
CDR3 DNA: TGTGCCAGCAGTATGACATTGGGCGATGGCTACACCTTC

V gene: TRBV6-1
clone size: -
J gene: TRBJ1-2
D gene: -
CDR3 protein: CASSQGNHGYTF
CDR3 DNA: TGTGCCAGCAGTCAGGGCAACCATGGCTACACCTTC

V gene: TRBV9
clone size: once
J gene: TRBJ1-2
D gene: -
CDR3 protein: CASSAQGQGGYTF
CDR3 DNA: TGTGCCAGCAGCGCCCAGGGCCAAGGGGGCTACACCTTC

V gene: TRBV9
clone size: -
J gene: TRBJ2-6
D gene: -
CDR3 protein: CASSVGAALSGANVLTF
CDR3 DNA: TGTGCCAGCAGCGTAGGGGCAGCCCTCTCTGGGGCCAACGTCCTGACTTTC

V gene: TRBV20-1
clone size: -
J gene: TRBJ2-1
D gene: -
CDR3 protein: CSASPSTEQFF
CDR3 DNA: TGCAGTGCTAGCCCTAGCACCGAGCAGTTCTTC

V gene: TRBV6-5
clone size: -
J gene: TRBJ2-7
D gene: TRBD2
CDR3 protein: CASSYGLAGGSYEQYF
CDR3 DNA: TGTGCCAGCAGTTACGGTCTAGCGGGAGGATCCTACGAGCAGTACTTC

V gene: TRBV4-3
clone size: -
J gene: TRBJ1-5
D gene: -
CDR3 protein: CASSQDIPGSSNQPQHF
CDR3 DNA: TGCGCCAGCAGCCAAGATATTCCAGGGTCTAGCAATCAGCCCCAGCATTTT

V gene: TRBV6-8
clone size: -
J gene: TRBJ2-1
D gene: TRBD1
CDR3 protein: CAARQGAVPFF
CDR3 DNA: TGTGCCGCCAGACAGGGGGCCGTTCCGTTCTTC

V gene: TRBV27
clone size: -
J gene: TRBJ2-3
D gene: TRBD2
CDR3 protein: CASSLFPGGQDTQYF
CDR3 DNA: TGTGCCAGCAGTTTATTTCCGGGAGGACAAGATACGCAGTATTTT

V gene: TRBV11-2
clone size: -
J gene: TRBJ2-7
D gene: -
CDR3 protein: CASSHAGTFSYEQYF
CDR3 DNA: TGTGCCAGCAGCCACGCCGGGACTTTCTCCTACGAGCAGTACTTC

V gene: TRBV27
clone size: once
J gene: TRBJ1-5
D gene: -
CDR3 protein: CASSQTYSNQPQHF
CDR3 DNA: TGTGCCAGCAGTCAAACCTATAGCAATCAGCCCCAGCATTTT

V gene: TRBV30
clone size: -
J gene: TRBJ2-3
D gene: -
CDR3 protein: CAWTLDTTLSDTQYF
CDR3 DNA: TGTGCCTGGACCCTGGACACCACCCTCTCAGATACGCAGTATTTT

V gene: TRBV30
clone size: -
J gene: TRBJ1-1
D gene: TRBD1
CDR3 protein: CAYHRGDTEAFF
CDR3 DNA: TGTGCCTACCACAGGGGGGACACTGAAGCTTTCTTT

V gene: TRBV5-4
clone size: -
J gene: TRBJ2-1
D gene: TRBD2
CDR3 protein: CASSLSSSTLAGTYNEQFF
CDR3 DNA: TGTGCCAGCAGCTTATCGTCGTCGACTCTAGCGGGAACTTACAATGAGCAGTTCTTC

V gene: TRBV29-1
clone size: -
J gene: TRBJ2-1
D gene: TRBD2
CDR3 protein: CSVAILAGANEQFF
CDR3 DNA: TGCAGCGTGGCCATACTAGCGGGAGCCAATGAGCAGTTCTTC

V gene: TRBV4-1
clone size: -
J gene: TRBJ2-3
D gene: TRBD2
CDR3 protein: CASSQEGTSGTPDTQYF
CDR3 DNA: TGCGCCAGCAGCCAAGAAGGGACTAGCGGGACGCCAGATACGCAGTATTTT

V gene: TRBV6-5
clone size: -
J gene: TRBJ2-1
D gene: TRBD2
CDR3 protein: CASSYNSGDYNEQFF
CDR3 DNA: TGTGCCAGCAGTTACAATAGCGGGGATTACAATGAGCAGTTCTTC

V gene: TRBV28
clone size: -
J gene: TRBJ2-7
D gene: -
CDR3 protein: CASSPSGPSYEQYF
CDR3 DNA: TGTGCCAGCAGTCCCTCGGGTCCCTCCTACGAGCAGTACTTC

V gene: TRBV7-9
clone size: -
J gene: TRBJ1-1
D gene: -
CDR3 protein: CASSPGGGSTEAFF
CDR3 DNA: TGTGCCAGCAGCCCCGGGGGGGGGAGCACTGAAGCTTTCTTT

V gene: TRBV4-1
clone size: -
J gene: TRBJ1-4
D gene: TRBD1
CDR3 protein: CASSQDPGGTNEKLFF
CDR3 DNA: TGCGCCAGCAGCCAAGATCCAGGGGGCACTAATGAAAAACTGTTTTTT

V gene: TRBV6-5
clone size: -
J gene: TRBJ2-3
D gene: -
CDR3 protein: CASSPSGTSTDTQYF
CDR3 DNA: TGTGCCAGCAGCCCCTCGGGGACTAGCACAGATACGCAGTATTTT

V gene: TRBV19
clone size: -
J gene: TRBJ1-5
D gene: -
CDR3 protein: CASSIGREGQPQHF
CDR3 DNA: TGTGCCAGTAGTATCGGAAGGGAGGGTCAGCCCCAGCATTTT

V gene: TRBV30
clone size: -
J gene: TRBJ1-2
D gene: -
CDR3 protein: CAWSEIDYGYTF
CDR3 DNA: TGTGCCTGGAGTGAAATAGATTATGGCTACACCTTC

V gene: TRBV28
clone size: -
J gene: TRBJ1-5
D gene: TRBD1
CDR3 protein: CASSLGQGKQPQHF
CDR3 DNA: TGTGCCAGCAGTCTCGGACAGGGGAAACAGCCCCAGCATTTT

V gene: TRBV28
clone size: -
J gene: TRBJ2-1
D gene: -
CDR3 protein: CASRVGRNNEQFF
CDR3 DNA: TGTGCCAGCAGGGTCGGCAGGAACAATGAGCAGTTCTTC

V gene: TRBV30
clone size: -
J gene: TRBJ1-4
D gene: TRBD1
CDR3 protein: CAWSATGGARLFF
CDR3 DNA: TGTGCCTGGAGTGCTACAGGGGGCGCGAGACTGTTTTTT

V gene: TRBV6-5
clone size: -
J gene: TRBJ2-3
D gene: TRBD2
CDR3 protein: CASSYTSGAPDTQYF
CDR3 DNA: TGTGCCAGCAGTTACACTAGCGGGGCCCCAGATACGCAGTATTTT

V gene: TRBV30
clone size: -
J gene: TRBJ2-3
D gene: -
CDR3 protein: CAWAPRSTDTQYF
CDR3 DNA: TGTGCCTGGGCACCGAGAAGCACAGATACGCAGTATTTT

V gene: TRBV5-1
clone size: -
J gene: TRBJ2-2
D gene: TRBD2
CDR3 protein: CASSSGTSGRGTGELFF
CDR3 DNA: TGCGCCAGCAGCAGCGGGACTAGCGGGAGAGGCACCGGGGAGCTGTTTTTT

V gene: TRBV7-2
clone size: once
J gene: TRBJ2-2
D gene: TRBD1
CDR3 protein: CASSSSGTGGGELFF
CDR3 DNA: TGTGCCAGCAGCTCTTCCGGGACAGGGGGCGGGGAGCTGTTTTTT

V gene: TRBV6-6
clone size: -
J gene: TRBJ2-3
D gene: TRBD1
CDR3 protein: CASSPRGPDTQYF
CDR3 DNA: TGTGCCAGCAGCCCCAGGGGGCCAGATACGCAGTATTTT

V gene: TRBV15
clone size: once
J gene: TRBJ2-1
D gene: TRBD2
CDR3 protein: CATSREAYAGDRGEQFF
CDR3 DNA: TGTGCCACCAGCAGAGAAGCGTACGCGGGGGATAGGGGTGAGCAGTTCTTC

V gene: TRBV6-5
clone size: -
J gene: TRBJ1-1
D gene: TRBD1
CDR3 protein: CASSYGRGLTEAFF
CDR3 DNA: TGTGCCAGCAGTTACGGCAGGGGGCTAACTGAAGCTTTCTTT

V gene: TRBV6-1
clone size: few
J gene: TRBJ2-7
D gene: -
CDR3 protein: CASSPIKGSEQYF
CDR3 DNA: TGTGCCAGCAGCCCCATCAAGGGGTCCGAGCAGTACTTC

V gene: TRBV6-1
clone size: few
J gene: TRBJ2-7
D gene: TRBD2
CDR3 protein: CASSGLAGGLEQYF
CDR3 DNA: TGTGCCAGCAGTGGACTAGCGGGGGGGCTCGAGCAGTACTTC

V gene: TRBV6-5
clone size: -
J gene: TRBJ2-1
D gene: TRBD2
CDR3 protein: CASSPSGNEQFF
CDR3 DNA: TGTGCCAGCAGCCCTAGCGGGAATGAGCAGTTCTTC

V gene: TRBV19
clone size: once
J gene: TRBJ2-7
D gene: TRBD1
CDR3 protein: CASSIGDRQRNEQYF
CDR3 DNA: TGTGCCAGTAGTATAGGGGACAGGCAGCGGAACGAGCAGTACTTC

V gene: TRBV10-3
clone size: -
J gene: TRBJ1-5
D gene: -
CDR3 protein: CAISAYSGNQPQHF
CDR3 DNA: TGTGCCATCAGTGCTTATAGCGGCAATCAGCCCCAGCATTTT

V gene: TRBV19
clone size: -
J gene: TRBJ2-2
D gene: -
CDR3 protein: CASSADREGTGELFF
CDR3 DNA: TGTGCCAGTAGTGCGGACAGGGAGGGCACCGGGGAGCTGTTTTTT

V gene: TRBV2
clone size: -
J gene: TRBJ2-3
D gene: TRBD2
CDR3 protein: CASSERGSSGGRSTQYF
CDR3 DNA: TGTGCCAGCAGTGAAAGGGGATCTAGCGGGGGAAGGAGTACGCAGTATTTT

V gene: TRBV7-9
clone size: -
J gene: TRBJ1-5
D gene: TRBD1
CDR3 protein: CASSLGTGKSNQPQHF
CDR3 DNA: TGTGCCAGCAGCTTGGGGACAGGGAAAAGCAATCAGCCCCAGCATTTT